This entry lists 27 T cell receptor beta chains sequenced from one sample in a study of regulatory and conventional T cells in RAG deficiency (dated by TCRdb to 2016 to 2017). Library creation used the immunoSEQ multiplex PCR assay. This is the immuneACCESS table as TCRdb keeps it, with only in-frame sequences that have V and J called. A part of the clones is gone; compared with another copy, unresolved V genes explain less than half, and the rest is unexplained. The sample records some 30,000 clones, 89% of which are singletons. Clones ranked in the top ten supply approximately 15% of the sample. The data also belong to a second study, concerning regulatory T cells. The second study's paper adds: The multiplex PCR relied on 52 forward TRBV primers and 13 reverse TRBJ primers, and amplification bias was corrected through assay-based and computational methods.

Sequenced material: CD8+ T cells sorted from blood. These receptor sequences come from a human donor in good health.

The V call is TRBV18, the J call TRBJ1-2, with 10 nucleotides matching TRBD1. In germline, CDR1 is KGHSH, CDR2 LQKENI. CDR3 length equals 14 residues. The trim removed 8 bases at V and 2 bases at J, leaving 5 bases unmatched. The CDR3 sequence: CASRTTGGNYGYTF. CDR3 nucleotide sequence: TGTGCCAGCCGAACGACAGGGGGCAACTATGGCTACACCTTC. The whole variable domain, remainder taken from reference TRBV18 and TRBJ1-2, is NAGVMQNPRHLVRRRGQEARLRCSPMKGHSHVYWYRQLPEEGLKFMVYLQKENIIDESGMPKERFSAEFPKEGPSILRIQQVVRGDSAAYFCASRTTGGNYGYTFGSGTRLTVV.

In nucleotides, the CDR3 is TGCGCCGCCCGGGACGTCCGAGCGGGCAATGAGCAGTTCTTC. Its translation: CAARDVRAGNEQFF. The genes are TRBV10-2 and TRBJ2-1, with D perhaps matching TRBD2 (6 bases). Germline V gives CDR1 WSHSY, CDR2 SAAADI. Trimming pared 11 bases from V and 6 bases from J, leaving 20 bases between. CDR3 length: 14 amino acids.

This chain joins TRBV4-1 and TRBJ1-4; D remains ambiguous. The CDR3 is 17 amino acids. CDR1 is MGHRA, CDR2 YSYEKL, per germline. V was trimmed by 0 bases and J by 8 bases, leaving 19 bases between them. DNA of the CDR3: TGCGCCAGCAGCCAAGATCAGGAGGCCGCCAGGAGGGAAAAACTGTTTTTT. Its translation is CASSQDQEAARREKLFF.

V usage is TRBV7-8 and J usage is TRBJ2-1; maybe TRBD2 (5 bases). Trimming shortened V by 2 bases and J by 8 bases, and 13 bases separated the two germline ends. This CDR3 contains 14 residues. CDR1 and CDR2 from the germline V gene are SGHVS and FQNEAQ. CDR3: CASSLRRAGDEQFF. CDR3 sequence (DNA): TGTGCCAGCAGCTTAAGAAGGGCCGGGGATGAGCAGTTCTTC.

This clone was detected once. CDR3 nucleotides: TGTGCCAGTAGTATTCTAGCGGGAGGGCCCTCGGAGACCCAGTACTTC. As protein: CASSILAGGPSETQYF. This sequence joins TRBV19 and TRBJ2-5; 12 nucleotides line up with TRBD2. This CDR3 spans 16 amino acids. V was pared by 3 bases and J by 5 bases, with 7 bases of the junction left unmatched. CDR1 is LNHDA and CDR2 is SQIVND in the germline V gene (reference sequence).

In the case of this clone: Different DNA sequences within this sample yield the same CDR3. The V and J genes are TRBV5-1 and TRBJ1-3; the D is unclear. Trimming stripped 3 bases from V and 4 bases from J, with 14 bases between. The CDR3 totals 15 residues. Germline V gene data show CDR1 as SGHRS and CDR2 as YFSETQ. The CDR3 is CASSSEQWWGNTIYF. The CDR3 DNA reads TGCGCCAGCAGCTCAGAGCAGTGGTGGGGAAACACCATATATTTT.

The chain is built from TRBV4-2 and TRBJ1-2, with unresolved D. V was trimmed by 0 bases and J by 6 bases, leaving 8 bases between them. This CDR3 contains 13 residues. CDR1 and CDR2 (germline): LGHNA, YNFKEQ. This CDR3 reads CASSQEGSDGYTF. The CDR3 nucleotides read TGTGCCAGCAGCCAAGAAGGATCGGATGGCTACACCTTC.

Here the CDR3 DNA reads TGCAGCGTCGCCAAGGACTACGAGCAGTACTTC. It specifies CSVAKDYEQYF. V gene TRBV29-1 combines with J gene TRBJ2-7; D is unresolved. The CDR3 is 11 amino acids. V lost 6 bases and J 3 bases, leaving 9 bases between the germline ends. Germline V lookup: CDR1 SQVTM, CDR2 ANQGSEA.

Only one count was recorded for this clone. The chain is built from TRBV10-1 and TRBJ2-6, with 9 positions matching TRBD1. The V gene's germline CDR1 is WNHNN and CDR2 SYGVQD (reference sequence). V lost 10 bases to trimming and J lost 3 bases; unmatched junction nucleotides: 16. The CDR3 has 18 residues. Written as DNA, the CDR3 is TGCGCCACCAAACCTGTTGACAGGGGGAGCTGTGGGGCCAACGTCCTGACTTTC. Translated, it gives CATKPVDRGSCGANVLTF.

This clone occurred once. J is TRBJ1-1 and V is TRBV5-5; 11 bases align to TRBD1. The V gene end was trimmed by 1 base and the J gene end by 5 bases; junction bases not matched to a gene: 7. The germline V gene encodes CDR1 SGHKS and CDR2 YYEKEE (reference sequence). The CDR3 has 16 residues. For the CDR3, the DNA is TGTGCCAGCAGCTTGCGGGACAGGGGGATTCTTACTGAAGCTTTCTTT. This gives the protein CASSLRDRGILTEAFF.

The chain recombines TRBV19 with TRBJ2-2; 7 positions agree with TRBD1. Germline trimming cut 10 bases from V and 0 bases from J; bases unmatched to any gene: 5. This CDR3 has 14 residues. Germline V gene sequence: CDR1 LNHDA, CDR2 SQIVND (reference sequence). As DNA, the CDR3 is TGTGCCACCCCGACAGGGCCGAACACCGGGGAGCTGTTTTTT. Its protein product is CATPTGPNTGELFF.

The genes are TRBV6-4 and TRBJ1-4, with TRBD1 as a possible D gene (6 bases). The ends were cut back, 2 bases at V and 5 bases at J, with 12 bases in the middle. This CDR3 contains 15 residues. CDR1 and CDR2 from the germline V gene are MRHNA and SNTAGT. The CDR3: CASSDEGGINEKLFF. The CDR3 DNA reads as TGTGCCAGCAGTGACGAAGGGGGAATAAATGAAAAACTGTTTTTT.

The CDR3, as DNA: TGTGCCAGCAGACCGAGACAGGGACCCTACAATGAGCAGTTCTTC. It specifies CASRPRQGPYNEQFF. V and J are TRBV11-2 and TRBJ2-1; TRBD1 matches at 7 bases. J was trimmed by 2 bases and V by 6 bases; bases with no gene match: 7. The length of the CDR3 is 15 residues. Per the germline V gene, CDR1 is SGHAT and CDR2 is FQNNGV.

As for this clone: This sequence may be a read error, since a much larger clone differs from it by one base. The genes are TRBV19 and TRBJ2-5; 8 nucleotides agree with TRBD1. The assigned J gene may be wrong: the sequence end matches TRBJ2-7 better. CDR3 length: 14 amino acids. CDR1 is LNHDA and CDR2 is SQIVND in the germline V gene (reference sequence). The CDR3 region has the DNA TGTGCCCGTAGTACTACAGGGGGAATCTACGAGCAGTACTTC. Translating gives CARSTTGGIYEQYF.

This clone has a handful of counts. The chain is built from TRBV5-6 and TRBJ1-6, with a tentative D call TRBD1 (5 bases). The V gene's germline CDR1 is SGHDT and CDR2 YYEEEE. Trimming removed 1 base from V and 9 bases from J, with 17 bases in between. This CDR3 region has 16 residues. The CDR3 coding sequence is TGTGCCAGCAGCTTGTTTCGTCAGGGTCCGGGTTCACCCCTCCACTTT. It translates to CASSLFRQGPGSPLHF.

This chain connects TRBV27 to TRBJ2-3, with TRBD2 matching over 15 bases. CDR1 and CDR2 from the germline V gene are MNHEY and SMNVEV (reference sequence). V lost 2 bases and J lost 1; bases outside the gene matches: 10. The CDR3 is made up of 20 amino acids. CDR3 nucleotides: TGTGCCAGCAGTTTAGCCCGACGGACTAGCGGGAGGGTGGGCACAGATACGCAGTATTTT. Translation gives CASSLARRTSGRVGTDTQYF.

The chain couples TRBV10-2 to TRBJ1-5; D may be TRBD1 (5 bases). Trimming pared 2 bases from V and 10 bases from J, leaving 15 bases between. The CDR3 contains 14 residues. In germline, CDR1 is WSHSY, CDR2 SAAADI. This CDR3 reads CASSEGAILIPQHF. For the CDR3, the DNA is TGCGCCAGCAGTGAGGGGGCGATATTAATACCCCAGCATTTT.

The chain links TRBV28 to TRBJ1-5, with D uncertain. The V gene's germline CDR1 is MDHEN and CDR2 SYDVKM. The CDR3 has 13 amino acids. Between the trimmed V and J ends, which lost 6 bases and 4 bases, there was a span of 10 bases. The CDR3 region is CASRLFLNQPQHF. As DNA, the CDR3 is TGTGCCAGCAGACTATTCTTAAATCAGCCCCAGCATTTT.

This clone was recorded a few times. The V call is TRBV28, the J call TRBJ1-5, with D uncertain. The V gene lost 2 bases and the J gene lost 6 bases, with 11 bases spanning the gap. The CDR3 runs 14 residues. The germline V gene has CDR1 MDHEN and CDR2 SYDVKM. The CDR3 loop reads CASSLVVPLQPQHF. The CDR3 nucleotides are TGTGCCAGCAGTTTAGTGGTCCCGCTTCAGCCCCAGCATTTT.

The rearrangement links TRBV5-1 to TRBJ2-2, with TRBD1 identical over 7 bases. The CDR3 runs to 16 residues. Germline CDR1 reads SGHRS; CDR2 reads YFSETQ. V shed 0 bases and J 5 bases; nucleotides not matched to a gene: 7. The CDR3 protein is CASSLEKGAVTGELFF. In nucleotides, the CDR3 is TGCGCCAGCAGCTTGGAAAAGGGGGCCGTTACCGGGGAGCTGTTTTTT.

This clone has just a few counts. The chain combines TRBV5-1 with TRBJ1-2, with 8 bases matching TRBD1. The CDR3 has 17 amino acids. Germline V gene lookup returns CDR1 SGHRS and CDR2 YFSETQ. The junction had 15 bases not matched to a gene; V was cut back by 2 bases and J by 6 bases. The CDR3 is CASSLPTMGAGGHGYTF. The CDR3 DNA sequence: TGCGCCAGCAGCTTACCAACTATGGGGGCAGGGGGCCATGGCTACACCTTC.

The chain uses TRBV6-5 and TRBJ1-5; D may be TRBD1 (5 bases). Trimming left V 6 bases short and J 3 bases short, with 12 bases between. From germline, CDR1 is MNHEY and CDR2 SVGAGI. The CDR3 runs 14 residues. The CDR3 nucleotides are TGTGCCAGCAGAGACGGACAATTCAATCAGCCCCAGCATTTT. Translating gives CASRDGQFNQPQHF.

The chain recombines TRBV5-1 with TRBJ2-5, with D possibly matching TRBD1 (5 bases). The end of the DNA is better explained by TRBJ2-7, so the J call may be wrong. This CDR3 is built from 14 residues. Germline CDR1 and CDR2: SGHRS and YFSETQ. The CDR3 region has the DNA TGCGCCAGCAGCTTGGGGCAGGGTTTAGACGAGCAGTACTTC. Translated, it gives CASSLGQGLDEQYF.

The J gene is TRBJ1-3, the V gene TRBV20-1; D unclear. This CDR3 comprises 11 residues. The germline V gene encodes CDR1 DFQATT and CDR2 SNEGSKA (reference sequence). CDR3 protein: CRAGAGNTIYF. CDR3 in DNA: TGCAGGGCCGGGGCTGGAAACACCATATATTTT.

The chain recombines TRBV4-1 with TRBJ1-1; D is possibly TRBD1 (5 bases). V was cut by 0 bases and J by 10 bases, with 27 bases left in between. Germline values: CDR1 MGHRA, CDR2 YSYEKL. CDR3 length equals 18 residues. The CDR3: CASSQDPPGGRVVYLAFF. CDR3 DNA sequence: TGCGCCAGCAGCCAAGATCCACCCGGTGGCAGGGTCGTATATTTAGCTTTCTTT.

The chain has TRBV28 and TRBJ2-1; maybe TRBD1 (6 bases). V was shortened by 7 bases and J by 0 bases, with 16 bases between the two germline ends. The germline V gene encodes CDR1 MDHEN and CDR2 SYDVKM. The CDR3 loop spans 16 amino acids. The CDR3 DNA is TGTGCCAGCACAATCGCAGGGGCCCTCTCCTACAATGAGCAGTTCTTC. It yields the protein CASTIAGALSYNEQFF.

The chain couples TRBV9 to TRBJ2-1, with no clear D. The CDR3 runs 13 residues. Germline lookup yields CDR1 SGDLS and CDR2 YYNGEE. The V and J ends lost 0 bases and 4 bases respectively, with 5 bases between them. DNA of the CDR3: TGTGCCAGCAGCGTAGGGAAATACAATGAGCAGTTCTTC. Amino acid sequence: CASSVGKYNEQFF.